The T cell receptor (beta chain) under discussion was sequenced for a study of blood T cell repertoires in COVID-19. Repertoires were generated with immunoSEQ multiplex PCR, while TCRdb's copy carries only in-frame clones and drops some. The sample holds about 150,000 clones, about 90% seen once. V lost 4 bases and J lost 5, with 21 bases in between. Germline V gene data show CDR1 as SGHTS and CDR2 as YDEGEE. The CDR3 is 16 residues long. This clonotype was sampled from a woman aged 55-75 years with active or convalescent COVID-19. The sample taken for sequencing was peripheral blood. This chain joins TRBV5-8 and TRBJ1-2, with D possibly TRBD1 on 5 matching bases. The CDR3 region has the DNA TGTGCCAGCAGCCCAGGGAACCAGGGAAATCGGTATGGCTACACCTTC. This codes for CASSPGNQGNRYGYTF.